This T cell receptor (beta chain) came from a study of T cells in Graves' hyperthyroidism and ophthalmopathy. There were TCR beta CDR3 regions amplified from RNA transcripts. First-round RT-PCR with HTBI primers amplified the TCR CDR3 region. In TCRdb, the multiplex PCR reads were re-called with MiXCR into one record per CDR3 protein. Of some 460,000 distinct CDR3 sequences listed, more than 15% are singletons. This clonotype showed up many times. Graves' hyperthyroidism was deemed stable absent ophthalmopathy progression within 18 months. Hyperthyroidism, newly diagnosed and lasting under 2 months, affected patients aged 18 to 65. Diagnoses rested on clinical symptoms, serum thyroxine and TRAb, thyroid ultrasound and orbital computed tomography. Source material for PBMCs was less than 12 ml fresh peripheral blood. The receptor was derived from a woman under 30 with Graves' hyperthyroidism. Sequencing was carried out using blood.

CDR3: CASTSEMNTEAFF. The CDR3, as DNA: TGCGCCAGTACGAGCGAGATGAACACTGAAGCTTTCTTT. This sequence joins TRBV5-1 and TRBJ1-1; no firm D call. Germline V CDR1 and CDR2: SGHRS, YFSETQ. With 8 bases removed from V and 0 bases from J, the gap between germline ends came to 11 bases. This CDR3 is 13 amino acids long.